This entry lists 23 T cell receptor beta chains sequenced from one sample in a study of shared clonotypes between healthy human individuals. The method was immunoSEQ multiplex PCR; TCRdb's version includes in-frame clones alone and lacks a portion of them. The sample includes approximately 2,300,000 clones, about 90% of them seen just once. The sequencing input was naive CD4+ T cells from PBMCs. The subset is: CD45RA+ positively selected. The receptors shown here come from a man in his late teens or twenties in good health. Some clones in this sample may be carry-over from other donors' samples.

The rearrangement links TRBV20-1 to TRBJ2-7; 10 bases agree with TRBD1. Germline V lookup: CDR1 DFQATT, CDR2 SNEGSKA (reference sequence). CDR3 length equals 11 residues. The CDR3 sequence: CTCRQGAEQYF. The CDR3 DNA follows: TGCACTTGCAGACAGGGGGCCGAGCAGTACTTC.

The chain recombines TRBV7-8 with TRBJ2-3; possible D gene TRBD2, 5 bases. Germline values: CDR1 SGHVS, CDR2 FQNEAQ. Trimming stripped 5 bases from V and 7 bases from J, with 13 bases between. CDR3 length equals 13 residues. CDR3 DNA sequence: TGTGCCAGCAGCCAAAAACTAGAAAATACGCAGTATTTT. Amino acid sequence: CASSQKLENTQYF.

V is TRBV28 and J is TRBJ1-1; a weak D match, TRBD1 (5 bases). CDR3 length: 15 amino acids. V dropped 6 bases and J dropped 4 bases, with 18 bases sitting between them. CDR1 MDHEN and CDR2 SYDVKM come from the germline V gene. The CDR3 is CASRTAGGMGTEAFF. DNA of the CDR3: TGTGCCAGCAGGACTGCCGGGGGGATGGGCACTGAAGCTTTCTTT.

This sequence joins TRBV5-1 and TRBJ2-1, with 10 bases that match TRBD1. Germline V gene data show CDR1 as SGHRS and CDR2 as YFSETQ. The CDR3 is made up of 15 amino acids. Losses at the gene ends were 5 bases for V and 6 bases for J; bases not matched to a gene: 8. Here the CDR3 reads CASRPDRGRRNEQFF. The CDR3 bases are TGCGCCAGCAGGCCTGACAGGGGGCGACGCAATGAGCAGTTCTTC.

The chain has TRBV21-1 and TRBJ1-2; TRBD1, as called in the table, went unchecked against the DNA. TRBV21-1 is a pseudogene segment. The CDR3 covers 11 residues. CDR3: CASRSGPGYTF. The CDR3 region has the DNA TGTGCCAGCAGGTCAGGGCCTGGCTACACCTTC.

CDR3 region: CASSGWDGGRDYGYTF. The CDR3 bases are TGTGCCAGCAGTGGATGGGACGGCGGAAGAGATTATGGCTACACCTTC. The rearrangement joins TRBV25-1 to TRBJ1-2; possibly TRBD1 for D (5 bases). The V gene's germline CDR1 is MGHDK and CDR2 SYGVNS. Trimming stripped 4 bases from V and 5 bases from J, with 20 bases between. The CDR3 runs to 16 residues.

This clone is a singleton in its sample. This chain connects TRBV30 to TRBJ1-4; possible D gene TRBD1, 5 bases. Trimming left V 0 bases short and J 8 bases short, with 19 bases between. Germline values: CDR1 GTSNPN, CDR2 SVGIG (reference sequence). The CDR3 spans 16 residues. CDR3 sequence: CAWSVMVGQGTEKLFF. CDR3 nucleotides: TGTGCCTGGAGTGTAATGGTTGGGCAGGGAACCGAAAAACTGTTTTTT.

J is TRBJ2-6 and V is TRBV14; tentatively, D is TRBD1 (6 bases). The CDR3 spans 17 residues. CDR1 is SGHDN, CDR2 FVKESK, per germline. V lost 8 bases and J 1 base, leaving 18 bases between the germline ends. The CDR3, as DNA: TGTGCCAGCCGACAGACAGGACGAAGGTCTGGGGCCAACGTCCTGACTTTC. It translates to CASRQTGRRSGANVLTF.

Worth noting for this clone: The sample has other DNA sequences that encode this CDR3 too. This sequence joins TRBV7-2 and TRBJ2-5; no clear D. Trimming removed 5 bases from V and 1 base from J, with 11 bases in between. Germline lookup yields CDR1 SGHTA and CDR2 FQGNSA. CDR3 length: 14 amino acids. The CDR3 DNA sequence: TGTGCCAGCAGCCCTCGACGGACCCAAGAGACCCAGTACTTC. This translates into CASSPRRTQETQYF.

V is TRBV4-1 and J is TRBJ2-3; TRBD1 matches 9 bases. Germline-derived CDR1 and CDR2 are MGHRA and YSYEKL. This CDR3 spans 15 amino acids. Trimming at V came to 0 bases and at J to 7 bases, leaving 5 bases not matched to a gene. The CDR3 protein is CASSQDSDRGNTQYF. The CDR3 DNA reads TGCGCCAGCAGCCAAGATTCGGACAGGGGAAATACGCAGTATTTT.

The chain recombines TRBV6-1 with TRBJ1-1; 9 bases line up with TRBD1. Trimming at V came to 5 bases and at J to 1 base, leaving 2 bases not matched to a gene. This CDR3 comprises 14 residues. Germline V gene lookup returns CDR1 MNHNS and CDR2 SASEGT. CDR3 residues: CASSLTGGNTEAFF. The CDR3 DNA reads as TGTGCCAGCAGTCTGACAGGGGGGAACACTGAAGCTTTCTTT.

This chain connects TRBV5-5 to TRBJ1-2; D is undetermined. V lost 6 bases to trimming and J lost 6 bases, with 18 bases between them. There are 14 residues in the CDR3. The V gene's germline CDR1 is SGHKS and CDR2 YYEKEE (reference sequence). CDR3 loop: CASNVNVMGDGYTF. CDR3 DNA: TGTGCCAGCAACGTCAATGTTATGGGAGATGGCTACACCTTC.

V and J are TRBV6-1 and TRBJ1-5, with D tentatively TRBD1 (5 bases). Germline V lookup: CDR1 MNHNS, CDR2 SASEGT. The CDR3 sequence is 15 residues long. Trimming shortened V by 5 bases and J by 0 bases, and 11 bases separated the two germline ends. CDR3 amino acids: CASSSRGPSNQPQHF. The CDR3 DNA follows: TGTGCCAGCAGTTCAAGGGGCCCTAGCAATCAGCCCCAGCATTTT.

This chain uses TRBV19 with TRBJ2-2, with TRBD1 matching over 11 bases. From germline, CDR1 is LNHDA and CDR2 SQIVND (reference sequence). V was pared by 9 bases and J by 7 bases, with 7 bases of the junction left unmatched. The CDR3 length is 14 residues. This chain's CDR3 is CASLGQGANGELFF. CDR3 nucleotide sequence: TGTGCCAGCCTCGGACAGGGGGCTAACGGGGAGCTGTTTTTT.

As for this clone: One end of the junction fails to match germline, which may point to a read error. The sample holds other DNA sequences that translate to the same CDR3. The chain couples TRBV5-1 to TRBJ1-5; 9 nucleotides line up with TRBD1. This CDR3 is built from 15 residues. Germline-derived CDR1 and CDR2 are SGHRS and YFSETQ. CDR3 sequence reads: CASSLEGQGNQPQHF. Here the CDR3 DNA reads TGCGCCAGCAGCTTGGAGGGACAGGGCAACCAGCCCCAGCATTTT.

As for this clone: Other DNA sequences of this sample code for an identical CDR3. The CDR3 loop reads CASSLVAGVSYEQYF. The CDR3 DNA reads TGCGCCAGCAGCTTGGTTGCGGGAGTGTCCTACGAGCAGTACTTC. The V and J genes are TRBV5-1 and TRBJ2-7; 7 positions match TRBD2. The germline V gene encodes CDR1 SGHRS and CDR2 YFSETQ. V trimming: 0 bases; J trimming: 1 base; junction bases outside the gene matches: 4. The CDR3 is 15 amino acids.

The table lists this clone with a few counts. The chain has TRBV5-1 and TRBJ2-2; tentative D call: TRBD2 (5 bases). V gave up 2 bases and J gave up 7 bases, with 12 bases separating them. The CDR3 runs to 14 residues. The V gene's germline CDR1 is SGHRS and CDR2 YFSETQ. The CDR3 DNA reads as TGCGCCAGCAGCTTTCCGGGGAAAAACGGGGAGCTGTTTTTT. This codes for CASSFPGKNGELFF. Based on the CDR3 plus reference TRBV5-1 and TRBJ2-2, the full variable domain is KAGVTQTPRYLIKTRGQQVTLSCSPISGHRSVSWYQQTPGQGLQFLFEYFSETQRNKGNFPGRFSGRQFSNSRSEMNVSTLELGDSALYLCASSFPGKNGELFFGEGSRLTVL.

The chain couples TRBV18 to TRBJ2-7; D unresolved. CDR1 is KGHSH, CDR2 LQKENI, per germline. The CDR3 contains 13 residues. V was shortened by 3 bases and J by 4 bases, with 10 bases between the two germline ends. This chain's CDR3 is CASSPRREYEQYF. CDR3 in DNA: TGTGCCAGCTCACCCCGGAGAGAGTACGAGCAGTACTTC.

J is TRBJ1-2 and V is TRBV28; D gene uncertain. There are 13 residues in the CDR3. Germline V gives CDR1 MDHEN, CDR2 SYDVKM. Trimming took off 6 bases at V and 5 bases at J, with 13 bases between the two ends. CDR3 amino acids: CASSRPSGYGYTF. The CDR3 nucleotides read TGTGCCAGCAGCCGCCCTTCTGGGTATGGCTACACCTTC.

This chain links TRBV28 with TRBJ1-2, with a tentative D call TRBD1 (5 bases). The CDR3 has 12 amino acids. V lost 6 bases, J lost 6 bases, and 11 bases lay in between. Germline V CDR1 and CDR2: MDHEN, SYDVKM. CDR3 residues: CASSVQGDGYTF. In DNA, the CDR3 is TGTGCCAGCAGCGTTCAGGGAGATGGCTACACCTTC.

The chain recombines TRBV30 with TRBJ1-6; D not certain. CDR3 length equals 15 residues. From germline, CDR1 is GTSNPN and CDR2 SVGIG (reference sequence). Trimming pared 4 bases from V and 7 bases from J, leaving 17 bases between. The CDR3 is CAWNRVLGFNSPLHF. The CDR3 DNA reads TGTGCCTGGAATAGGGTCCTAGGGTTCAATTCACCCCTCCACTTT. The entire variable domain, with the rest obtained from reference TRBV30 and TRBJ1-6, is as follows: SQTIHQWPATLVQPVGSPLSLECTVEGTSNPNLYWYRQAAGRGLQLLFYSVGIGQISSEVPQNLSASRPQDRQFILSSKKLLLSDSGFYLCAWNRVLGFNSPLHFGNGTRLTVT.

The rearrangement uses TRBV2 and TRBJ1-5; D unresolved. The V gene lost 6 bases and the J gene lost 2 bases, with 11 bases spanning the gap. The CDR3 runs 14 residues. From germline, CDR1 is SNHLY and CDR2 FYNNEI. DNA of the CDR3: TGTGCCAGCAGACAGAACAACGGCAATCAGCCCCAGCATTTT. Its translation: CASRQNNGNQPQHF.

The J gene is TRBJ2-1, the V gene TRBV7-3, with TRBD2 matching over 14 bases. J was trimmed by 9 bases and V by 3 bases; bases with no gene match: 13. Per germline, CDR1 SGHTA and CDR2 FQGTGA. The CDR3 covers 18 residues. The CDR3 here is CASSLGTSGSKIGSEQFF. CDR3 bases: TGTGCCAGCAGCTTGGGGACTAGCGGGAGTAAGATTGGGAGTGAGCAGTTCTTC.